This T cell receptor beta chain comes out of a study of Graves' ophthalmopathy and Graves' hyperthyroidism. Study-level points and caveats: Most thyroid clonotypes with frequency above 0.001 were detected in blood too.

The CDR3 runs to 17 residues. Germline V lookup: CDR1 SGHTA, CDR2 FQGTGA. V was clipped by 5 bases and J by 3 bases; unmatched bases: 10. Investigators amplified TCR beta CDR3 regions from RNA transcripts. HTBI primers were used in a first-round RT-PCR, which preceded a second-round multiplex PCR. TCRdb re-derived calls from the multiplex PCR reads in MiXCR, one entry per CDR3 protein. The sample holds about 740,000 distinct CDR3 sequences, roughly 41% seen once. The authors isolated PBMCs from 9.5 to 10 ml of fresh peripheral blood. This clonotype was detected many times. The antigen remains unidentified.

This TCR was recovered from an adult man with Graves' ophthalmopathy. The chain uses TRBV7-3 and TRBJ2-5, with 12 bases aligning to TRBD2. The sequenced material came from peripheral blood. CDR3 coding DNA: TGTGCCAGCAGCCCCGGATCCACTAGCGGGAGGAAAGAGACCCAGTACTTC. Encoded protein: CASSPGSTSGRKETQYF.